The rows below give T cell receptor beta chains drawn from one sample of a study of regulatory T cells in long-lasting Graves disease. TCRdb reanalysed the multiplex PCR reads using MiXCR and keeps one entry per CDR3 protein. The sample lists 370,000 or so distinct CDR3 sequences, roughly 17% occurring once. These data were likewise used in another study, on T cells in Graves' hyperthyroidism and ophthalmopathy.

Sequencing used peripheral blood mononuclear cells (PBMCs), obtained at new diagnosis, from a patient treated with antithyroid drugs. Receptor source: a woman aged 18-29 years with Graves disease. Each CDR3 is given without its conserved first and last residue. Fields, in order: CDR3 length, J gene, V gene, CDR3 protein.

CDR3 length: 12; J gene: TRBJ2-2; V gene: TRBV4-2; CDR3 protein: ASSHGGNTGELF
CDR3 length: 12; J gene: TRBJ1-1; V gene: TRBV20-1; CDR3 protein: SARRDRGWAEAF
CDR3 length: 11; J gene: TRBJ2-5; V gene: TRBV19; CDR3 protein: ASAWGQQETQY
CDR3 length: 11; J gene: TRBJ1-1; V gene: TRBV6-4; CDR3 protein: ASSQEMSTEAF
CDR3 length: 14; J gene: TRBJ1-2; V gene: TRBV9; CDR3 protein: ASSGYEQGYDYGYT
CDR3 length: 10; J gene: TRBJ2-1; V gene: TRBV20-1; CDR3 protein: SAGADYNEQF
CDR3 length: 12; J gene: TRBJ2-1; V gene: TRBV6-2/TRBV6-3; CDR3 protein: ASSSNRDNNEQF
CDR3 length: 11; J gene: TRBJ1-2; V gene: TRBV12-3/TRBV12-4; CDR3 protein: ASSRTERIGYT
CDR3 length: 15; J gene: TRBJ2-3; V gene: TRBV7-9; CDR3 protein: ASSFIVPARGKDTQY
CDR3 length: 11; J gene: TRBJ1-2; V gene: TRBV2; CDR3 protein: ASIFRTAYGYT
CDR3 length: 13; J gene: TRBJ2-2; V gene: TRBV12-3/TRBV12-4; CDR3 protein: ASRGLLANTGELF
CDR3 length: 12; J gene: TRBJ2-7; V gene: TRBV10-1; CDR3 protein: ASSESVTSYEQY
CDR3 length: 13; J gene: TRBJ2-1; V gene: TRBV7-9; CDR3 protein: ASSSPGLVKNEQF
CDR3 length: 11; J gene: TRBJ2-7; V gene: TRBV18; CDR3 protein: ASSSGTVYEQY
CDR3 length: 11; J gene: TRBJ1-1; V gene: TRBV6-1; CDR3 protein: ASGKQGYTEAF
CDR3 length: 11; J gene: TRBJ2-5; V gene: TRBV12-3/TRBV12-4; CDR3 protein: ASTAAEGETQY
CDR3 length: 13; J gene: TRBJ1-4; V gene: TRBV18; CDR3 protein: ASSYGQGGNEKLF
CDR3 length: 13; J gene: TRBJ2-1; V gene: TRBV7-3; CDR3 protein: ASSSGLASYNEQF
CDR3 length: 15; J gene: TRBJ1-2; V gene: TRBV6-2/TRBV6-3; CDR3 protein: ASSYVPGQGINYGYT
CDR3 length: 14; J gene: TRBJ2-4; V gene: TRBV28; CDR3 protein: ASSPTGDLAKNIQY
CDR3 length: 13; J gene: TRBJ2-4; V gene: TRBV28; CDR3 protein: ASSFRDAAKNIQY
CDR3 length: 13; J gene: TRBJ1-2; V gene: TRBV7-9; CDR3 protein: ASSLELGGIYGYT
CDR3 length: 14; J gene: TRBJ2-1; V gene: TRBV15; CDR3 protein: ATSREPRGDGNEQF
CDR3 length: 14; J gene: TRBJ1-2; V gene: TRBV5-1; CDR3 protein: ASSPWGMGVHYGYT
CDR3 length: 14; J gene: TRBJ2-3; V gene: TRBV5-1; CDR3 protein: ASSFGGGALADTQY
CDR3 length: 15; J gene: TRBJ1-5; V gene: TRBV5-5; CDR3 protein: ASSLGTGIGSNQPQH
CDR3 length: 14; J gene: TRBJ2-3; V gene: TRBV11-1; CDR3 protein: ASSLDRGQGLPTQY
CDR3 length: 13; J gene: TRBJ1-5; V gene: TRBV2; CDR3 protein: ASSTDRYSNQPQH
CDR3 length: 13; J gene: TRBJ2-7; V gene: TRBV28; CDR3 protein: ASSLRQGHSYEQY
CDR3 length: 10; J gene: TRBJ2-3; V gene: TRBV18; CDR3 protein: ASQLMKDTQY
CDR3 length: 12; J gene: TRBJ2-7; V gene: TRBV5-5; CDR3 protein: ASRGAGGSYEQY
CDR3 length: 13; J gene: TRBJ1-1; V gene: TRBV12-5; CDR3 protein: ASGTGTGMNTEAF
CDR3 length: 13; J gene: TRBJ2-3; V gene: TRBV7-8; CDR3 protein: ASSLSPRDKFTQY
CDR3 length: 12; J gene: TRBJ2-1; V gene: TRBV6-4; CDR3 protein: ASSEAGGGNEQF
CDR3 length: 13; J gene: TRBJ2-1; V gene: TRBV9; CDR3 protein: ASSLSFREGDEQF
CDR3 length: 14; J gene: TRBJ2-2; V gene: TRBV6-1; CDR3 protein: ASSARDRGRIWELF
CDR3 length: 13; J gene: TRBJ2-5; V gene: TRBV20-1; CDR3 protein: SARDILAGVETQY
CDR3 length: 13; J gene: TRBJ2-7; V gene: TRBV6-1; CDR3 protein: ASRTDRASSYEQY
CDR3 length: 10; J gene: TRBJ1-1; V gene: TRBV29-1; CDR3 protein: SAVTPDRECP
CDR3 length: 14; J gene: TRBJ2-2; V gene: TRBV20-1; CDR3 protein: SARPRPTGLTGELF
CDR3 length: 13; J gene: TRBJ1-4; V gene: TRBV2; CDR3 protein: ASSIARGSNEKLF
CDR3 length: 14; J gene: TRBJ2-2; V gene: TRBV25-1; CDR3 protein: ASDRRGERLTGELF
CDR3 length: 13; J gene: TRBJ2-7; V gene: TRBV5-1; CDR3 protein: ASSSQGDVNYEQY
CDR3 length: 11; J gene: TRBJ1-2; V gene: TRBV11-2; CDR3 protein: ASSSTGYYGYT
CDR3 length: 12; J gene: TRBJ1-4; V gene: TRBV5-1; CDR3 protein: ASSIGQGAEKLF
CDR3 length: 13; J gene: TRBJ1-1; V gene: TRBV5-1; CDR3 protein: ASSSGLWENTEAF
CDR3 length: 13; J gene: TRBJ1-2; V gene: TRBV27; CDR3 protein: ASTGAHMGPGSYT
CDR3 length: 9; J gene: TRBJ2-1; V gene: TRBV27; CDR3 protein: ASSRGGGQF
CDR3 length: 12; J gene: TRBJ2-7; V gene: TRBV7-6; CDR3 protein: ASSLGHRGLEQY
CDR3 length: 11; J gene: TRBJ1-5; V gene: TRBV30; CDR3 protein: AWSDRVNQPQH
CDR3 length: 13; J gene: TRBJ1-1; V gene: TRBV20-1; CDR3 protein: SARDGATGNTEAF
CDR3 length: 12; J gene: TRBJ2-3; V gene: TRBV5-1; CDR3 protein: ASSLELGTDTQY
CDR3 length: 14; J gene: TRBJ1-4; V gene: TRBV12-3/TRBV12-4; CDR3 protein: ASSSRVWQTNEKLF
CDR3 length: 14; J gene: TRBJ1-5; V gene: TRBV11-2; CDR3 protein: ASSLVEDMGNQPQH